The TCR beta chain under discussion was sequenced for a study of hypomethylating agent response in myelodysplastic syndrome. The overall study: With a mean age of roughly 72 +/- 6.3 years, patients were most commonly cytogenetically diploid.

Sequencing used immunoSEQ multiplex PCR; TCRdb keeps in-frame clones, though not all of them. The sample carries roughly 2,000 clones, approximately 89% recorded once. Overall study results and limits: Control donors' ages did not match those of MDS patients. After hypomethylating agent treatment, diversity and clonality showed no significant change, overall or by response.

This CDR3 is built from 14 residues. Trimming left V 7 bases short and J 3 bases short, with 13 bases between. This clone appeared once. Antigen unknown. The receptor was isolated from a human donor with myelodysplastic syndrome. This specimen consisted of bone marrow, obtained before or after starting hypomethylating agent treatment for myelodysplastic syndrome (not recorded which). The chain uses TRBV23-1 and TRBJ1-5; tentative D call: TRBD1 (6 bases). TRBV23-1 is an ORF, with its function uncertain. CDR3 sequence: CASNPGQNNQPQHF. The CDR3 DNA follows: TGCGCCAGCAATCCCGGACAGAACAATCAGCCCCAGCATTTT.